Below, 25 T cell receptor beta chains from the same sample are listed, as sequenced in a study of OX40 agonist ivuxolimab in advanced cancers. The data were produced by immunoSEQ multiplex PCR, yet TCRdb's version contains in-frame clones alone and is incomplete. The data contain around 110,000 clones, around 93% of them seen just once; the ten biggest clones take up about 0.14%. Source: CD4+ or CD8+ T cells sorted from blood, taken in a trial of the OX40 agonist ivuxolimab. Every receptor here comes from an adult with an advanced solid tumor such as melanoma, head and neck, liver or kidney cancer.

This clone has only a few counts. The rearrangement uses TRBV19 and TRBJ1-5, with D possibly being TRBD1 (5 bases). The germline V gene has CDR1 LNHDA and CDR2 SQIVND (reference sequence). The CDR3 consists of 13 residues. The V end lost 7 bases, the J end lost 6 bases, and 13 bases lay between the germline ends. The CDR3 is CASMGRGSQPQHF. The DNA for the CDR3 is TGTGCCAGTATGGGGCGAGGGAGTCAGCCCCAGCATTTT.

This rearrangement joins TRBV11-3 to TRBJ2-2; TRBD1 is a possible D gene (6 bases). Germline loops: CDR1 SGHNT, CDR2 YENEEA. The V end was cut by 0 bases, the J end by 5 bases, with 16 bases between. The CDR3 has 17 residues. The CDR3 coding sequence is TGTGCCAGCAGCTTAGATTGGTCCACAGGGCGGACCGGGGAGCTGTTTTTT. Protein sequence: CASSLDWSTGRTGELFF.

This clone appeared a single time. CDR3 DNA: TGTGCCAGCAGCCGCTCAGGGTTCTACGAGCAGTACTTC. It encodes CASSRSGFYEQYF. The rearrangement links TRBV6-5 to TRBJ2-7, with a possible D match to TRBD1 (5 bases). V lost 6 bases and J lost 3, with 12 bases in between. Germline values: CDR1 MNHEY, CDR2 SVGAGI. This CDR3 is built from 13 residues.

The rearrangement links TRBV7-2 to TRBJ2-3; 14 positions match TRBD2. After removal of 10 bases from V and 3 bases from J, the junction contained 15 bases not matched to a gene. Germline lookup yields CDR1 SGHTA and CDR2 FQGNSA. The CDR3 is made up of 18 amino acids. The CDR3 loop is CAISLRTGTSGSTDTQYF. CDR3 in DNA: TGTGCCATTTCGCTAAGAACCGGGACTAGCGGGAGTACAGATACGCAGTATTTT.

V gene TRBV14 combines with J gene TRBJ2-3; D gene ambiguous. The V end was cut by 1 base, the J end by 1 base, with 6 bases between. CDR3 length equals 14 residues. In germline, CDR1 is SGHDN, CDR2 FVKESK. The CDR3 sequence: CASSQGIRTDTQYF. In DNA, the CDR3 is TGTGCCAGCAGCCAAGGGATCCGCACAGATACGCAGTATTTT. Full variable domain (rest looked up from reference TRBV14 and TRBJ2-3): EAGVTQFPSHSVIEKGQTVTLRCDPISGHDNLYWYRRVMGKEIKFLLHFVKESKQDESGMPNNRFLAERTGGTYSTLKVQPAELEDSGVYFCASSQGIRTDTQYFGPGTRLTVL.

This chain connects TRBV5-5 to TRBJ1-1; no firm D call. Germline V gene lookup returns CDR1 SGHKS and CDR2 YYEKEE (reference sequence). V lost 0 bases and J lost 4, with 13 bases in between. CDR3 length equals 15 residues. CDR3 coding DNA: TGTGCCAGCAGCTTGGCCCCGGGATCGAGCACTGAAGCTTTCTTT. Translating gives CASSLAPGSSTEAFF. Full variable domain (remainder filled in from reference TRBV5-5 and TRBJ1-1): DAGVTQSPTHLIKTRGQQVTLRCSPISGHKSVSWYQQVLGQGPQFIFQYYEKEERGRGNFPDRFSARQFPNYSSELNVNALLLGDSALYLCASSLAPGSSTEAFFGQGTRLTVV.

The CDR3 coding sequence is TGTGCCAGCAGCCAAGGCCTGGGAACCCCGACTAACTATGGCTACACCTTC. It encodes CASSQGLGTPTNYGYTF. This chain links TRBV7-9 with TRBJ1-2; no firm D call. Germline CDR1 is SEHNR and CDR2 is FQNEAQ (reference sequence). The V end was cut by 5 bases, the J end by 0 bases, with 19 bases between. This CDR3 is built from 17 residues. The full variable domain, its missing parts supplied by reference TRBV7-9 and TRBJ1-2, is DTGVSQNPRHKITKRGQNVTFRCDPISEHNRLYWYRQTLGQGPEFLTYFQNEAQLEKSRLLSDRFSAERPKGSFSTLEIQRTEQGDSAMYLCASSQGLGTPTNYGYTFGSGTRLTVV.

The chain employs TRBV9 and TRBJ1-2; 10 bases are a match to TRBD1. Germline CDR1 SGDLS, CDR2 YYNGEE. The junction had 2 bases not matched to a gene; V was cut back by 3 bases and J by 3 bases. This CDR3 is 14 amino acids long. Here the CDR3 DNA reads TGTGCCAGCAGCGAGACAGGGGGCCACTATGGCTACACCTTC. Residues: CASSETGGHYGYTF.

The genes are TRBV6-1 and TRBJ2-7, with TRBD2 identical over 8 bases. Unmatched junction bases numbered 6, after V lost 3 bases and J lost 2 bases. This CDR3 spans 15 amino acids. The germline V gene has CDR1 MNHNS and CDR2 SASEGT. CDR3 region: CASSDVAGGPYEQYF. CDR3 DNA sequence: TGTGCCAGCAGTGATGTGGCGGGGGGACCCTACGAGCAGTACTTC.

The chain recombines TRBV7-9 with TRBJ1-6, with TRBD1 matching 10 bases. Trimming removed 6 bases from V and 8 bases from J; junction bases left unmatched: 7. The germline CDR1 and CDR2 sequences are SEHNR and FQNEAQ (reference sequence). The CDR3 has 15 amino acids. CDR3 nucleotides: TGTGCCAGCAGTATGACAGGGGGCAAAGATTCACCCCTCCACTTT. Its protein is CASSMTGGKDSPLHF.

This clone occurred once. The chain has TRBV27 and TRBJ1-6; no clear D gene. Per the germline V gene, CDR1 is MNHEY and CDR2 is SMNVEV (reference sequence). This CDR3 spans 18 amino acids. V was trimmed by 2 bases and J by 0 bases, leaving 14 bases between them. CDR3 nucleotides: TGTGCCAGCAGTTTAGGCGGCTTCGAAACCTCCTATAATTCACCCCTCCACTTT. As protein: CASSLGGFETSYNSPLHF.

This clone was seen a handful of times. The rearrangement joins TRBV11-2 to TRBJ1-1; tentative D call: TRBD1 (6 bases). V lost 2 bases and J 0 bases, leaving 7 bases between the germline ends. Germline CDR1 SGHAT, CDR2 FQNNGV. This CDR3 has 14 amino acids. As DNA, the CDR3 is TGTGCCAGCAGCTTAAACAGGGTGAACACTGAAGCTTTCTTT. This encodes CASSLNRVNTEAFF.

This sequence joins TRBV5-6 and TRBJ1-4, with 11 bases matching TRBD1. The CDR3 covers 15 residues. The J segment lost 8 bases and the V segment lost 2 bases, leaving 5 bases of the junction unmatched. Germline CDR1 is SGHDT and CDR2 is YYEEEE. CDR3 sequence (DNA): TGTGCCAGCAGCTTCAAAGGGACAGGGGGGGAAAAACTGTTTTTT. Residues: CASSFKGTGGEKLFF.

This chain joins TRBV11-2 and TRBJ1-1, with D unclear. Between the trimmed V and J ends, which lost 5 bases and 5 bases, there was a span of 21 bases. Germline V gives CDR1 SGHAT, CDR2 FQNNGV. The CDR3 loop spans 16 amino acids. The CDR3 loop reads CASSPPAWGEETEAFF. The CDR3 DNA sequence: TGTGCCAGCAGCCCGCCCGCGTGGGGTGAGGAAACTGAAGCTTTCTTT.

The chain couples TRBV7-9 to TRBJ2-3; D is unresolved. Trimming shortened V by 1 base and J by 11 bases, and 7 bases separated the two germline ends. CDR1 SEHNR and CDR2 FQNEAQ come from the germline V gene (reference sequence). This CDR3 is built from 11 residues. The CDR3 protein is CASSLVDGQYF. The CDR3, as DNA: TGTGCCAGCAGCTTAGTGGACGGGCAGTATTTT.

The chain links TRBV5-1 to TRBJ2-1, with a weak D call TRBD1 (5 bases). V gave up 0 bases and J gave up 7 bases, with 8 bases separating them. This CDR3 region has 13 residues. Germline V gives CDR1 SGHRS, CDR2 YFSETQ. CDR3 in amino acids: CASSLERQNEQFF. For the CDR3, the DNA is TGCGCCAGCAGCTTGGAGCGACAGAATGAGCAGTTCTTC.

CDR3 amino acids: CATRDTSNQPQHF. The CDR3 DNA reads as TGTGCCACCCGGGACACTAGCAATCAGCCCCAGCATTTT. The chain combines TRBV19 with TRBJ1-5; a possible D gene is TRBD1 (6 bases). The length of the CDR3 is 13 residues. Trimming pared 10 bases from V and 0 bases from J, leaving 10 bases between. Germline V CDR1 and CDR2: LNHDA, SQIVND (reference sequence).

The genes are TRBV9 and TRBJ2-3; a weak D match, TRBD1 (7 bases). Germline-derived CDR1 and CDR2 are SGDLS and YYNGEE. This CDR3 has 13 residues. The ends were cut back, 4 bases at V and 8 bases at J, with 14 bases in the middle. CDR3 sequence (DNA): TGTGCCAGCAGCTTCCCAGGGGGAGGTACGCAGTATTTT. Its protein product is CASSFPGGGTQYF.

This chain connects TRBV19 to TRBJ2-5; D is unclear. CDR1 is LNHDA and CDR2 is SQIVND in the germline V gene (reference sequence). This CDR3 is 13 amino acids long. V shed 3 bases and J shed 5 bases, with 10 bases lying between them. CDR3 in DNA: TGTGCCAGTAGTATTTCGGGTGTGGAGACCCAGTACTTC. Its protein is CASSISGVETQYF.

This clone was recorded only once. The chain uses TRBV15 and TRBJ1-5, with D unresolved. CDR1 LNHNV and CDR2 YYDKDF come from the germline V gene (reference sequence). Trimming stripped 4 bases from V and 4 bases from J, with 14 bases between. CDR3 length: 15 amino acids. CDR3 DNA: TGTGCCACCAGCATAGGACCGGGGTCGAATCAGCCCCAGCATTTT. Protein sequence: CATSIGPGSNQPQHF.

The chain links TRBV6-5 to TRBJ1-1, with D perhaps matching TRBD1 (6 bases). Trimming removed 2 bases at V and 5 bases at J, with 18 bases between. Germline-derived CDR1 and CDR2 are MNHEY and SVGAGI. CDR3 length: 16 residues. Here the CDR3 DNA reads TGTGCCAGCAGTTACCGGGACACCCGGGGGCGGACTGAAGCTTTCTTT. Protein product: CASSYRDTRGRTEAFF.

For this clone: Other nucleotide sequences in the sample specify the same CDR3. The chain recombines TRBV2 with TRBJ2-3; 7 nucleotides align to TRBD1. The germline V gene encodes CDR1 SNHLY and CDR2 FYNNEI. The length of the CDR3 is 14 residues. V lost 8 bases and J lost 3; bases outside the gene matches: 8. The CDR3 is CASVRQGGTDTQYF. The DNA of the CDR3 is TGTGCCAGCGTCAGACAGGGTGGTACAGATACGCAGTATTTT.

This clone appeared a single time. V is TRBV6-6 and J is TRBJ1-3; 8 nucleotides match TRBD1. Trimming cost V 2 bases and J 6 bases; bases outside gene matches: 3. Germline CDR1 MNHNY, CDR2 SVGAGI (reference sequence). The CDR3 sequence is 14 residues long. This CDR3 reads CASSYPGGENTIYF. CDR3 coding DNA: TGTGCCAGCAGTTACCCAGGGGGCGAAAACACCATATATTTT.

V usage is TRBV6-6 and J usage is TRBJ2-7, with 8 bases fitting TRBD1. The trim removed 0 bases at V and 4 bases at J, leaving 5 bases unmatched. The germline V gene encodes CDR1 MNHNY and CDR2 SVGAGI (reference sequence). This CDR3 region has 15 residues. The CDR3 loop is CASSYSRQGLYEQYF. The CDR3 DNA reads TGTGCCAGCAGTTACTCGAGACAGGGGCTGTACGAGCAGTACTTC.

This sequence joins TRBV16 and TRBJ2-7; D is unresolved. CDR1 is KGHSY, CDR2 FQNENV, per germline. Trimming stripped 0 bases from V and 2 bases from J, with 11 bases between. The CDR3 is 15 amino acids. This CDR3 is CASSQSWDSPYEQYF. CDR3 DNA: TGTGCCAGCAGCCAATCCTGGGATTCTCCCTACGAGCAGTACTTC.